Listed below are T cell receptor beta chains from one sample, sequenced in a study of glioma-infiltrating T cells. TCRdb reprocessed the multiplex PCR reads with MiXCR, giving one entry per CDR3 protein. The sample consists of about 410,000 distinct CDR3 sequences, 35% to 45% of them appearing once. Sequenced material: glioma tissue, nonneoplastic brain tissue, or PBMCs (not recorded which). The origin of the receptors is a human donor with low-grade glioma or glioblastoma, undergoing nonglioma brain surgery, or in good health (not recorded which). CDR3s include the opening cysteine and the closing phenylalanine or tryptophan. The order of the fields is clone size, V gene, D gene, J gene, CDR3 protein, CDR3 DNA. D genes are given only for firm matches. Clone sizes are given selectively: once, few, many, or a class where the clone is expanded.

many	TRBV7-2	TRBD2	TRBJ2-5	CASSSQGLAARRAQYF	TGTGCCAGCAGCTCCCAGGGACTAGCGGCCCGGAGGGCCCAGTACTTC
NA	TRBV7-8	NA	TRBJ2-5	CASSQQGGETQYF	TGTGCCAGCAGCCAACAAGGGGGAGAGACCCAGTACTTC
few	TRBV4-3	NA	TRBJ2-5	CASSQDVAGLQETQYF	TGCGCCAGCAGCCAAGATGTGGCGGGATTGCAAGAGACCCAGTACTTC
few	TRBV6-1	NA	TRBJ2-5	CATSPGGETQYF	TGTGCCACCAGCCCAGGTGGAGAGACCCAGTACTTC
NA	TRBV15	NA	TRBJ1-2	CATSRDWGGGGYTF	TGTGCCACCAGCAGAGATTGGGGGGGCGGGGGCTACACCTTC
NA	TRBV6-5	TRBD2	TRBJ2-3	CASSSPGLTGTSGGGDTQYF	TGTGCCAGCAGTTCTCCAGGGTTAACCGGGACTAGCGGAGGTGGGGATACGCAGTATTTT
NA	TRBV28	NA	TRBJ1-2	CASGFSEDYYGYTF	TGTGCCAGCGGTTTTAGTGAGGATTACTATGGCTACACCTTC
few	TRBV7-2	TRBD2	TRBJ2-7	CASSRLAGGGYEQYF	TGTGCCAGCAGCCGACTAGCGGGAGGAGGCTACGAGCAGTACTTC
many	TRBV27	NA	TRBJ2-5	CASSLIRTGKQETQYF	TGTGCCAGCAGTCTTATTAGGACGGGTAAACAAGAGACCCAGTACTTC
few	TRBV20-1	NA	TRBJ1-1	CSASPTLREAFF	TGCAGTGCTAGTCCCACGCTGAGGGAAGCTTTCTTT
many	TRBV7-9	NA	TRBJ2-7	CASSPRLAAGPDRSYEQYF	TGTGCCAGCAGCCCACGTTTGGCGGCGGGGCCCGACCGCTCCTACGAGCAGTACTTC
few	TRBV7-2	NA	TRBJ1-1	CASSAQAGVVAHTEAFF	TGTGCCAGCAGCGCGCAAGCAGGGGTCGTAGCGCACACTGAAGCTTTCTTT
NA	TRBV7-2	NA	TRBJ2-7	CASSPRGVLTYEQYF	TGTGCCAGTTCCCCCCGGGGAGTGCTAACCTACGAGCAGTACTTC
few	TRBV20-1	NA	TRBJ2-5	CSASREGRGETQYF	TGCAGTGCTAGTAGAGAGGGCCGTGGAGAGACCCAGTACTTC
NA	TRBV4-3	TRBD2	TRBJ2-1	CASSQAPTSGSGNEQFF	TGCGCCAGCAGCCAAGCCCCAACTAGCGGGAGTGGGAATGAGCAGTTCTTC
many	TRBV20-1	NA	TRBJ2-7	CSARDSGVYEQYF	TGCAGTGCTAGAGATTCGGGGGTCTACGAGCAGTACTTC
NA	TRBV4-1	NA	TRBJ2-7	CAGSQTGTDEQYF	TGCGCCGGCAGCCAAACTGGGACGGACGAGCAGTACTTC
NA	TRBV27	TRBD2	TRBJ2-1	CASGRLAGEGYEQFF	TGTGCCAGCGGAAGACTAGCGGGAGAAGGATATGAGCAGTTCTTC
NA	TRBV2	TRBD2	TRBJ2-5	CASSGLAGAGETQYF	TGTGCCAGCAGTGGGCTAGCGGGAGCCGGAGAGACCCAGTACTTC
many	TRBV6-2/TRBV6-3	TRBD1	TRBJ1-1	CASSMYRGDRAFF	TGTGCCAGCAGTATGTACAGGGGAGATCGAGCTTTCTTT
NA	TRBV11-2	TRBD2	TRBJ2-1	CASSLDALAGNNEQFF	TGTGCCAGCAGCTTAGATGCCCTAGCGGGGAATAATGAGCAGTTCTTC
NA	TRBV6-6	TRBD1	TRBJ2-7	CASSQAGQGLNNEQYF	TGCGCCAGCAGCCAAGCGGGACAGGGTTTGAACAATGAGCAGTACTTC